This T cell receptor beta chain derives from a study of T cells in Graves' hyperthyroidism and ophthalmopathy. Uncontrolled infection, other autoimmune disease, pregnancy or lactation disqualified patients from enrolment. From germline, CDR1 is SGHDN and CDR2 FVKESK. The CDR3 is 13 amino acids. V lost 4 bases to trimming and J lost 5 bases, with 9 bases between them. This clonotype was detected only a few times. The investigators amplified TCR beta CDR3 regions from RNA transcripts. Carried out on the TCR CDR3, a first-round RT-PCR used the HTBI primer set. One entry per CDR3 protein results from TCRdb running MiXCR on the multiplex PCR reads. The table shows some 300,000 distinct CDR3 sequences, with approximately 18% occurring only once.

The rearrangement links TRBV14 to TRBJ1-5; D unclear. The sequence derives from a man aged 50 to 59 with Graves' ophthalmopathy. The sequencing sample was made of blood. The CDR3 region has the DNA TGTGCCAGCAGCCTGCGACCAGATCAGCCCCAGCATTTT. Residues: CASSLRPDQPQHF.